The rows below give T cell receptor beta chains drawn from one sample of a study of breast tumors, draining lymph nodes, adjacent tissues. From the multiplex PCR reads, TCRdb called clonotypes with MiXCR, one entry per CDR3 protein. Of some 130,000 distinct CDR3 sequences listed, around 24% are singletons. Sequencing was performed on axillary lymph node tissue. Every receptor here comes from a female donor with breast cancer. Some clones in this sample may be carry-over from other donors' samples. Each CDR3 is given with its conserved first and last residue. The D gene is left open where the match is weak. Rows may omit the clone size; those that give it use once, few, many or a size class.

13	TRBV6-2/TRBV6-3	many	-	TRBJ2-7	CASSYSSVSEQYF	TGTGCCAGCAGTTACTCGTCAGTAAGCGAGCAGTACTTC
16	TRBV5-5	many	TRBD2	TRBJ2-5	CASSFGTSGIQETQYF	TGTGCCAGCAGCTTTGGCACTAGCGGGATTCAAGAGACCCAGTACTTC
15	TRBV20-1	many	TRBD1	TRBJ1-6	CSARGQGGYNSPLHF	TGCAGTGCTAGAGGTCAGGGGGGCTATAATTCACCCCTCCACTTT
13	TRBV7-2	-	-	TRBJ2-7	CARTEIGVGEQYF	TGTGCCCGCACCGAAATTGGGGTTGGGGAGCAGTACTTC
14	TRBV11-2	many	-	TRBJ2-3	CASKPGLRADTQYF	TGTGCCAGCAAGCCAGGGTTACGGGCAGATACGCAGTATTTT
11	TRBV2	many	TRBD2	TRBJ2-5	CASGTSGAKYF	TGTGCCAGCGGGACTAGCGGGGCCAAGTACTTC
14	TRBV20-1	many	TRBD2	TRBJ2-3	CSARRAGGRDTQYF	TGCAGTGCTAGGAGAGCGGGAGGGCGGGATACGCAGTATTTT
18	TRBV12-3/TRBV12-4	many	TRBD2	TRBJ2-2	CASSWGISGRANTGELFF	TGTGCCAGCAGTTGGGGGATCAGCGGGAGGGCGAACACCGGGGAGCTGTTTTTT
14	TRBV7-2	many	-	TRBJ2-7	CASSLISGIYEQYF	TGTGCCAGCAGCTTAATATCCGGGATCTACGAGCAGTACTTC
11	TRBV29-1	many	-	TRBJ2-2	CSVEGAGELFF	TGCAGCGTTGAAGGGGCCGGGGAGCTGTTTTTT
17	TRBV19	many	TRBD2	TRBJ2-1	CASSISASGANHNEQFF	TGTGCCAGTAGTATCTCTGCTAGCGGGGCTAACCACAATGAGCAGTTCTTC
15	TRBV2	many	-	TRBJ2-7	CASSESTRGSYEQYF	TGTGCCAGCAGTGAATCGACGCGTGGGTCCTACGAGCAGTACTTC
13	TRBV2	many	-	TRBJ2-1	CASSTDWNNEQFF	TGTGCCAGCAGTACGGACTGGAACAATGAGCAGTTCTTC
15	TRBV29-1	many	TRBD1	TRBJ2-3	CSVEGGTGGADTQYF	TGCAGCGTTGAAGGCGGGACAGGGGGAGCAGATACGCAGTATTTT
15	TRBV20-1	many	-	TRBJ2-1	CSARDFPSSYNEQFF	TGCAGTGCTAGGGACTTCCCGAGCTCCTACAATGAGCAGTTCTTC
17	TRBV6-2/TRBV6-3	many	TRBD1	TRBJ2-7	CASSYRTGGIIPYEQYF	TGTGCCAGCAGTTATCGGACAGGGGGAATAATCCCCTACGAGCAGTACTTC
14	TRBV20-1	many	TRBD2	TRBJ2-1	CSARGGRAPNEQFF	TGCAGTGCCCGGGGCGGGAGGGCTCCTAATGAGCAGTTCTTC
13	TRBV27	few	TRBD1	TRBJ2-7	CASSLTQGARQYF	TGTGCCAGCAGCTTAACGCAGGGGGCGCGGCAGTACTTC
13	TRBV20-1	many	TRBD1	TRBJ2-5	CSASPGQGETQYF	TGCAGTGCTAGCCCCGGACAGGGGGAGACCCAGTACTTC
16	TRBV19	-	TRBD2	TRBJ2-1	CASSIGLAGGYNEQFF	TGTGCCAGTAGTATCGGACTAGCGGGAGGGTACAATGAGCAGTTCTTC
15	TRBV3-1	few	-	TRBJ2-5	CASSPLRLAQETQYF	TGTGCCAGCAGCCCATTGCGTTTAGCGCAAGAGACCCAGTACTTC
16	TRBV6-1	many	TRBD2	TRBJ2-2	CASSEVGGRNTGELFF	TGTGCCAGCAGTGAAGTGGGGGGGAGGAACACCGGGGAGCTGTTTTTT
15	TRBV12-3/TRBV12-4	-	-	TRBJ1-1	CASSPSLLDSTEAFF	TGTGCCAGCAGTCCAAGCTTACTGGACAGCACTGAAGCTTTCTTT
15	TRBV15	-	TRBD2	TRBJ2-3	CATSRLGLAADTQYF	TGTGCCACCAGCAGATTAGGACTAGCCGCAGATACGCAGTATTTT
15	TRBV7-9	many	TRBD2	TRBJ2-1	CASSKLAGGFNEQFF	TGTGCCAGCAGCAAACTAGCGGGAGGGTTCAATGAGCAGTTCTTC
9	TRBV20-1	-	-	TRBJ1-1	CSAQGVAFF	TGCAGTGCTCAGGGAGTAGCTTTCTTT
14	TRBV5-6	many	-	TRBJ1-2	CASSLARQSYGYTF	TGTGCCAGCAGCTTGGCGAGACAGTCCTATGGCTACACCTTC
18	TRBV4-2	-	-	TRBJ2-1	CASSQDRISGVAYNEQFF	TGTGCCAGCAGCCAAGATAGGATATCGGGAGTTGCCTACAATGAGCAGTTCTTC
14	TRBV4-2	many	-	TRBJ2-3	CASSQDTSTDTQYF	TGTGCCAGCAGCCAAGACACTAGCACAGATACGCAGTATTTT
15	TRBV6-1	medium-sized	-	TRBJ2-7	CASREGPGSYYEQYF	TGTGCCAGCAGAGAAGGCCCAGGGAGTTACTACGAGCAGTACTTC
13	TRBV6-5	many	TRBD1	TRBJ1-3	CASSYRQGNTIYF	TGTGCCAGCAGTTACCGACAGGGTAACACCATATATTTT
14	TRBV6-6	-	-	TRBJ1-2	CASSYSPVNYGYTF	TGTGCCAGCAGTTACTCTCCAGTGAACTATGGCTACACCTTC
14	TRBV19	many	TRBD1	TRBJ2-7	CASSGQGFPDEQYF	TGTGCCAGTAGCGGACAGGGTTTCCCCGACGAGCAGTACTTC
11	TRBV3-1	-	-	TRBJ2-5	CASSRLETQYF	TGTGCCAGCAGCCGACTAGAGACCCAGTACTTC
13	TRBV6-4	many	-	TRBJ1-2	CASSDGGLGVYTF	TGTGCCAGCAGTGACGGGGGTTTGGGTGTCTACACCTTC
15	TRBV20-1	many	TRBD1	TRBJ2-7	CSARDRDRSKYEQYF	TGCAGTGCTAGAGACCGGGACAGGTCCAAGTACGAGCAGTACTTC
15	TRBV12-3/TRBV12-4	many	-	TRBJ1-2	CASSLGTPGAYGYTF	TGTGCCAGCAGCCTAGGGACTCCGGGGGCCTATGGCTACACCTTC
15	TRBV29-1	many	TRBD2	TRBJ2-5	CSVGSPGGLVETQYF	TGCAGCGTTGGCTCGCCGGGAGGGTTGGTGGAGACCCAGTACTTC
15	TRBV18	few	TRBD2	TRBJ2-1	CASSLSGGPDNEQFF	TGTGCCAGCTCACTATCGGGAGGGCCAGACAATGAGCAGTTCTTC
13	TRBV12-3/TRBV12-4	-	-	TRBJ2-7	CASSFSGLGEQYF	TGTGCCAGCAGTTTCAGTGGACTTGGCGAGCAGTACTTC
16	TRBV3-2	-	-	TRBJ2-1	CASSLEGLAGYNEQFF	TGTGCCAGCAGCCTCGAGGGACTAGCGGGATACAATGAGCAGTTCTTC
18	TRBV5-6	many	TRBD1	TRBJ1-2	CASSGSPRTGSDLRGYTF	TGTGCCAGCAGCGGTTCCCCGCGGACAGGGAGCGACCTGAGGGGCTACACCTTC
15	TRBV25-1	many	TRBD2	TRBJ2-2	CASSDSGPNTGELFF	TGTGCCAGCAGTGATAGCGGGCCTAACACCGGGGAGCTGTTTTTT
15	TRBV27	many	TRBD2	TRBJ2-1	CASSPGTSGSGEQFF	TGTGCCAGCAGTCCCGGGACTAGCGGGAGCGGGGAGCAGTTCTTC
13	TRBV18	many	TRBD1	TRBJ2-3	CASSPGQGDTQYF	TGTGCCAGCTCACCAGGACAGGGTGATACGCAGTATTTT
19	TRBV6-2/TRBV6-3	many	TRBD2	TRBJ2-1	CASSRSGTSGRMASNEQFF	TGTGCCAGCAGCCGCTCCGGGACTAGCGGGAGAATGGCAAGCAATGAGCAGTTCTTC
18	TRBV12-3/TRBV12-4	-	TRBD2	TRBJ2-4	CASSSNPGLAGAKNIQYF	TGTGCCAGCAGTTCCAATCCCGGACTAGCGGGAGCCAAAAACATTCAGTACTTC
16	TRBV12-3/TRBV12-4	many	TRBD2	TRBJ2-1	CASSLPLAGLSHEQFF	TGTGCCAGCAGTTTACCCCTAGCGGGTCTGAGCCATGAGCAGTTCTTC
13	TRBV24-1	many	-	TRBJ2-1	CATSDPSRNEQFF	TGTGCCACCAGTGATCCCTCGAGGAATGAGCAGTTCTTC
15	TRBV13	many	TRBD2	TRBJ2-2	CASSLKAGGPVELFF	TGTGCCAGCAGCTTAAAAGCGGGAGGGCCGGTGGAGCTGTTTTTT
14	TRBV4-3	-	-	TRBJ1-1	CASSQGPGDTEAFF	TGCGCCAGCAGCCAAGGACCAGGGGACACTGAAGCTTTCTTT
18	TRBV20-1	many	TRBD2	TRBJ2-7	CSASHTPGLAGIFYEQYF	TGCAGTGCCAGTCACACGCCGGGACTAGCGGGAATTTTTTACGAGCAGTACTTC
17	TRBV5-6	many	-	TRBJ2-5	CASSAFRQRGVEATQYF	TGTGCCAGCAGCGCTTTTCGCCAGAGGGGGGTGGAGGCGACCCAGTACTTC
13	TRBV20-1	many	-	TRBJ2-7	CSARTGLYVEQYF	TGCAGTGCTAGAACAGGGCTCTACGTCGAGCAGTACTTC
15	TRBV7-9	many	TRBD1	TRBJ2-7	CASSPGQGALDEQYF	TGTGCCAGCAGCCCCGGACAGGGGGCATTAGACGAGCAGTACTTC
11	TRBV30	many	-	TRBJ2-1	CAWSLPDEQFF	TGTGCCTGGAGTTTGCCAGATGAGCAGTTCTTC
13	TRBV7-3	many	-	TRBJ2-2	CASSRIVFGELFF	TGTGCCAGCAGTCGAATTGTATTCGGGGAGCTGTTTTTT
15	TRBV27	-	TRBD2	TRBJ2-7	CASTPMASGLYEQYF	TGTGCCAGCACCCCAATGGCTAGCGGACTATACGAGCAGTACTTC